The entry below gives a single TCR beta chain sequence along with its context. Its antigen is undetermined. CDR3 length equals 19 residues. Germline V gives CDR1 MDHEN, CDR2 SYDVKM. Germline trimming cut 6 bases from V and 0 bases from J; bases unmatched to any gene: 17. This table comes from immunoSEQ multiplex PCR, and its TCRdb copy is limited to in-frame clones, with some not included. The table shows 2 million to 2.5 million clones, with 90% to 95% occurring only once. The data originate from a study of shared clonotypes between healthy human individuals. Whole-study results and caveats: It was observed that about 5% of naive CD4 clonotypes were shared across a handful of donors.

V usage is TRBV28 and J usage is TRBJ2-7, with 10 bases aligning to TRBD1. The sample taken for sequencing was naive CD4+ T cells from PBMCs. The subset is: CD45RA+ positively selected. The sequence was collected from a man aged 18 to 35 in good health. Some clones in this sample may be carry-over from other donors' samples. This chain's CDR3 is CASSPSGTGERGSSYEQYF. CDR3 nucleotides: TGTGCCAGCAGCCCATCCGGGACAGGGGAAAGGGGGAGCTCCTACGAGCAGTACTTC.